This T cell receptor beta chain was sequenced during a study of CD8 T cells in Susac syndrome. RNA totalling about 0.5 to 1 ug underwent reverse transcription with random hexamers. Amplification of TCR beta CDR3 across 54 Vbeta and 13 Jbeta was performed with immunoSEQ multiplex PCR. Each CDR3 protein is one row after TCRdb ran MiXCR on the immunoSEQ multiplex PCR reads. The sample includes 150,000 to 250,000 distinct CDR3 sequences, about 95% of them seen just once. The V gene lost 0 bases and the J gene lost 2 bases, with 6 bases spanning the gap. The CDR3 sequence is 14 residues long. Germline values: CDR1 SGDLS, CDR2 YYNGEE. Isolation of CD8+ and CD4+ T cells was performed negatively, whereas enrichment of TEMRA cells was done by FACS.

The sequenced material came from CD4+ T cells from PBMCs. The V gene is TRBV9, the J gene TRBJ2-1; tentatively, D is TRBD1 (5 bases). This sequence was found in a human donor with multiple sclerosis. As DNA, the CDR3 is TGTGCCAGCAGCGTAGCAGGGCCCTACAATGAGCAGTTCTTC. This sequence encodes CASSVAGPYNEQFF.